These 15 T cell receptor beta chains were sequenced from one sample in a study of beta chain features in type 1 diabetes. All of the isolated RNA was reverse transcribed, so expressed TCRB transcripts were sequenced. Sequenced by immunoSEQ multiplex PCR; TCRdb stores in-frame clones only, minus some. The table shows roughly 140,000 clones, with approximately 12% occurring only once. Sequencing input: central memory CD4+ T cells from blood. The receptor set was obtained from a man aged 18 to 29 in good health.

This chain uses TRBV11-2 with TRBJ2-2, with 7 positions matching TRBD2. The ends lost 3 bases at V and 5 bases at J; junction bases unmatched: 6. The CDR3 is 15 residues long. Germline assignment: CDR1 SGHAT and CDR2 FQNNGV. The CDR3 reads CASSLGTIKTGELFF. The CDR3 coding sequence is TGTGCCAGCAGCTTGGGGACTATTAAGACCGGGGAGCTGTTTTTT.

This clone was observed a few times. CDR3 loop: CASGTVYKNIQYF. Written as DNA, the CDR3 is TGTGCCAGCGGGACAGTTTATAAAAACATTCAGTACTTC. V and J are TRBV28 and TRBJ2-4, with 7 bases fitting TRBD1. The CDR3 is 13 residues long. With V trimmed by 8 bases and J by 4 bases, 5 bases remained unmatched. Germline CDR1 reads MDHEN; CDR2 reads SYDVKM.

This clone has a handful of counts. V and J are TRBV9 and TRBJ2-3; 12 bases line up with TRBD2. The CDR3 sequence is 16 residues long. Unmatched junction bases numbered 4, after V lost 4 bases and J lost 1 base. Germline CDR1 and CDR2: SGDLS and YYNGEE. The CDR3 spells CASSTTSGGRTDTQYF. The CDR3 DNA is TGTGCCAGCAGCACGACTAGCGGGGGACGCACAGATACGCAGTATTTT.

This clone has a count of ten or more. V and J are TRBV5-4 and TRBJ2-5, with a tentative D call TRBD1 (6 bases). The CDR3 consists of 16 residues. Germline V gene sequence: CDR1 SGHNT, CDR2 YYREEE (reference sequence). V gave up 4 bases and J gave up 5 bases, with 21 bases separating them. The CDR3 DNA reads TGTGCCAGCAGCCCCTCGGTACAGGGTGGGGAGGAGACCCAGTACTTC. Translated, it gives CASSPSVQGGEETQYF.

This clone has just a few counts. The V gene is TRBV6-6, the J gene TRBJ1-2; 9 nucleotides align to TRBD1. Germline CDR1 reads MNHNY; CDR2 reads SVGAGI (reference sequence). CDR3 length: 14 amino acids. Germline trimming cut 3 bases from V and 4 bases from J; bases unmatched to any gene: 3. CDR3 coding DNA: TGTGCCAGCAGTTATACAGGGGGCGCCTATGGCTACACCTTC. This encodes CASSYTGGAYGYTF.

The chain employs TRBV19 and TRBJ1-1; D is uncertain. The ends were cut back, 5 bases at V and 5 bases at J, with 15 bases in the middle. This CDR3 is 14 amino acids long. Germline values: CDR1 LNHDA, CDR2 SQIVND (reference sequence). The CDR3 bases are TGTGCCAGTAGTTTCCCGGCAAGGGAGACTGAAGCTTTCTTT. This sequence encodes CASSFPARETEAFF.

This clone was counted between two and nine times. The chain recombines TRBV19 with TRBJ2-1, with TRBD2 as a possible D gene (5 bases). Trimming removed 4 bases from V and 9 bases from J, with 10 bases in between. Germline V lookup: CDR1 LNHDA, CDR2 SQIVND (reference sequence). The CDR3 consists of 12 residues. CDR3 DNA sequence: TGTGCCAGTAGTAAGAGCGCGGGTGAGCAGTTCTTC. Its protein is CASSKSAGEQFF.

This clone has ten or more counts. The chain links TRBV5-1 to TRBJ2-7; D is unclear. Trimming shortened V by 0 bases and J by 3 bases, and 10 bases separated the two germline ends. Germline values: CDR1 SGHRS, CDR2 YFSETQ. CDR3 length: 14 residues. The CDR3 here is CASSLGLTGYEQYF. The CDR3 nucleotides are TGCGCCAGCAGCTTGGGACTTACGGGCTACGAGCAGTACTTC.

This clone showed up just a few times. This may be a read error, as it is one base from a much larger clone. This CDR3 is also generated by other DNA sequences in the sample. The genes are TRBV7-9 and TRBJ1-1, with a tentative D call TRBD1 (5 bases). With 6 bases removed from V and 1 base from J, the gap between germline ends came to 9 bases. CDR1 SEHNR and CDR2 FQNEAQ come from the germline V gene (reference sequence). The CDR3 is 13 residues long. The CDR3 DNA sequence: TGTGCCAGCAGTTTACAGGAGAACACTGAAGCTTTCTTT. Translating it yields CASSLQENTEAFF.

In its sample, this clone was seen a few times. J is TRBJ2-1 and V is TRBV29-1, with D perhaps matching TRBD2 (7 bases). Germline V gives CDR1 SQVTM, CDR2 ANQGSEA. CDR3 size: 13 residues. CDR3 DNA sequence: TGCACCGGAGGGGGGGTATCGGACAATGAGCAGTTCTTC. Amino acids: CTGGGVSDNEQFF.

The sample holds many counts of this clone. The rearrangement joins TRBV5-4 to TRBJ2-7; 12 positions agree with TRBD1. V lost 4 bases and J lost 12; bases outside the gene matches: 8. CDR1 is SGHNT, CDR2 YYREEE, per germline (reference sequence). The CDR3 spans 13 residues. The CDR3 bases are TGTGCCAGCAGCCCTGGGGGGACAGGGGGCACGTACTTC. Translating gives CASSPGGTGGTYF.

This clone turned up a few times. This chain links TRBV6-5 with TRBJ2-3; D unclear. Germline V CDR1 and CDR2: MNHEY, SVGAGI. The CDR3 contains 15 residues. V lost 2 bases, J lost 3 bases, and 12 bases lay in between. The CDR3 region has the DNA TGTGCCAGCAGTTACCGTGGAGTCGGAACAGATACGCAGTATTTT. As protein: CASSYRGVGTDTQYF.

J is TRBJ1-2 and V is TRBV7-2, with D possibly matching TRBD1 (6 bases). Germline V gene lookup returns CDR1 SGHTA and CDR2 FQGNSA. CDR3 length equals 15 residues. The V end was cut by 7 bases, the J end by 4 bases, with 19 bases between. The CDR3 DNA reads TGTGCCAGCACCCCCGGAGGGGGTAAACGCTATGGCTACACCTTC. This encodes CASTPGGGKRYGYTF.

This clone was observed a handful of times. This chain connects TRBV30 to TRBJ1-2, with TRBD1 identical over 8 bases. The ends lost 5 bases at V and 4 bases at J; junction bases unmatched: 9. The CDR3 spans 14 residues. Per germline, CDR1 GTSNPN and CDR2 SVGIG (reference sequence). CDR3 sequence (DNA): TGTGCCTGGGCCCAGGCAGGGGGCGGCTATGGCTACACCTTC. Translating gives CAWAQAGGGYGYTF.

V and J are TRBV28 and TRBJ2-1, with TRBD1 matching over 10 bases. V was pared by 7 bases and J by 10 bases, with 10 bases of the junction left unmatched. This CDR3 contains 14 residues. CDR1 and CDR2 from the germline V gene are MDHEN and SYDVKM. CDR3 sequence (DNA): TGTGCCAGCACCTGGGGGACAGGGGTGGTGGAGCAGTTCTTC. Translation: CASTWGTGVVEQFF.